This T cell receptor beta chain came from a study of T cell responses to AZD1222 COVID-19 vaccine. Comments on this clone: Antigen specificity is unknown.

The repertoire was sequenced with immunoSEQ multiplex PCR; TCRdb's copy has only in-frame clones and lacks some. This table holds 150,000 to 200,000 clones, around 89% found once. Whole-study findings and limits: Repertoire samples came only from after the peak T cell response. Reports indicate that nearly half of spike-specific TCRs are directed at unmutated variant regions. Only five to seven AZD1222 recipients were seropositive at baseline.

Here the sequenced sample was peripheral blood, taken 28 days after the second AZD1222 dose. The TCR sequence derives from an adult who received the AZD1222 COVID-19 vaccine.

The CDR3 loop is CATSAASSPNEQFF. For the CDR3, the DNA is TGTGCCACCAGTGCCGCCTCTAGTCCCAATGAGCAGTTCTTC. The rearrangement uses TRBV24-1 and TRBJ2-1; D not resolved. The CDR3 is 14 residues long. The V and J ends lost 5 bases and 6 bases respectively, with 13 bases between them. Per germline, CDR1 KGHDR and CDR2 SFDVKD.